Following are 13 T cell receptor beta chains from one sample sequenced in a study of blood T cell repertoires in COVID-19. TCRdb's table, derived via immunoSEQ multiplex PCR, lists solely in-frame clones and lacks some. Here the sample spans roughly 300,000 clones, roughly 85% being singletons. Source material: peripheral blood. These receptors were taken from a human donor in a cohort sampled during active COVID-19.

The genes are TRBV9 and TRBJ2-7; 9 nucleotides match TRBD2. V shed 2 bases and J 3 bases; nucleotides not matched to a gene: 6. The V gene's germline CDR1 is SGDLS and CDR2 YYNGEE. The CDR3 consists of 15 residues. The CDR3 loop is CASSVSTSGLYEQYF. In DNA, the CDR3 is TGTGCCAGCAGCGTTTCGACTAGCGGCCTCTACGAGCAGTACTTC. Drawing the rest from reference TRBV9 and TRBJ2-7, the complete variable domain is DSGVTQTPKHLITATGQRVTLRCSPRSGDLSVYWYQQSLDQGLQFLIQYYNGEERAKGNILERFSAQQFPDLHSELNLSSLELGDSALYFCASSVSTSGLYEQYFGPGTRLTVT.

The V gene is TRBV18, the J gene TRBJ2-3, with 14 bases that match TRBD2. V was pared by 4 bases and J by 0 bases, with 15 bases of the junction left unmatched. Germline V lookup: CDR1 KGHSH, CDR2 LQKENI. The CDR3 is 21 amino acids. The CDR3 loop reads CASSRGTSGRSLLASTDTQYF. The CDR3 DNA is TGTGCCAGCTCACGAGGGACTAGCGGGAGATCGCTGCTAGCTAGCACAGATACGCAGTATTTT. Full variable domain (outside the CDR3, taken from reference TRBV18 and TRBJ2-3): NAGVMQNPRHLVRRRGQEARLRCSPMKGHSHVYWYRQLPEEGLKFMVYLQKENIIDESGMPKERFSAEFPKEGPSILRIQQVVRGDSAAYFCASSRGTSGRSLLASTDTQYFGPGTRLTVL.

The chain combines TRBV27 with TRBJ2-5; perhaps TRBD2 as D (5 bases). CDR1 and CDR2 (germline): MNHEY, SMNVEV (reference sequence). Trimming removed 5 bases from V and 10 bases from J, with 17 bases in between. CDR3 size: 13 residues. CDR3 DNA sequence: TGTGCCAGCAGTGCGGGCCCAACCGGAGGCCAGTACTTC. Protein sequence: CASSAGPTGGQYF.

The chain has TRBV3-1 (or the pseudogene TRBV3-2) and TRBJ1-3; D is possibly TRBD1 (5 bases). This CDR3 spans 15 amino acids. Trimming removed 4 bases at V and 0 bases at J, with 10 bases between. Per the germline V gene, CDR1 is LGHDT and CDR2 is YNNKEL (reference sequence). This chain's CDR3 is CASSPTAVSGNTIYF. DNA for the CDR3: TGTGCCAGCAGCCCGACAGCCGTCTCTGGAAACACCATATATTTT.

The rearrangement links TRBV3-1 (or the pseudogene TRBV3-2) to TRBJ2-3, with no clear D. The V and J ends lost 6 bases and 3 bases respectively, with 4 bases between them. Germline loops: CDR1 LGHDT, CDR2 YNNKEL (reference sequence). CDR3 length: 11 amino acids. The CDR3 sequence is CASRRTDTQYF. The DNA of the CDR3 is TGTGCCAGCAGGCGTACAGATACGCAGTATTTT.

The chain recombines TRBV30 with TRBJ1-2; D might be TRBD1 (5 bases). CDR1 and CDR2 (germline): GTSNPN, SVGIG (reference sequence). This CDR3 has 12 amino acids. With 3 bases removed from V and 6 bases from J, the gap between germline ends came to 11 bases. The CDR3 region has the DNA TGTGCCTGGAGCAGGGTAAAGAATGGCTACACCTTC. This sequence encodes CAWSRVKNGYTF.

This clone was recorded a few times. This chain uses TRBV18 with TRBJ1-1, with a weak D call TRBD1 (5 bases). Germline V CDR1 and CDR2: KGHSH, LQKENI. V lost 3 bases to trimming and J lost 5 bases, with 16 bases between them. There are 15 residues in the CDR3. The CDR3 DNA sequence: TGTGCCAGCTCACCTCGGCAAGAAGGGGCGACTGAAGCTTTCTTT. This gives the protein CASSPRQEGATEAFF.

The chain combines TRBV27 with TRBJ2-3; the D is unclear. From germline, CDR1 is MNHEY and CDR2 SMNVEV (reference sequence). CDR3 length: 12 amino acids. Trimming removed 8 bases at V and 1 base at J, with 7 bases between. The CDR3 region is CASHRGTDTQYF. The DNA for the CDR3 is TGTGCCAGCCACAGAGGCACAGATACGCAGTATTTT.

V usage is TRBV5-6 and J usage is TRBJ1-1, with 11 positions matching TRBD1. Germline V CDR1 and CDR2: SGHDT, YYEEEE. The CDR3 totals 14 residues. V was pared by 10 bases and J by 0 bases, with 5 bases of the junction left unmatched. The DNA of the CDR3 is TGTGCCTGCCGGACAGGGGGCATGAACACTGAAGCTTTCTTT. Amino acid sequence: CACRTGGMNTEAFF. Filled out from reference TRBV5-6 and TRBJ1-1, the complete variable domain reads DAGVTQSPTHLIKTRGQQVTLRCSPKSGHDTVSWYQQALGQGPQFIFQYYEEEERQRGNFPDRFSGHQFPNYSSELNVNALLLGDSALYLCACRTGGMNTEAFFGQGTRLTVV.

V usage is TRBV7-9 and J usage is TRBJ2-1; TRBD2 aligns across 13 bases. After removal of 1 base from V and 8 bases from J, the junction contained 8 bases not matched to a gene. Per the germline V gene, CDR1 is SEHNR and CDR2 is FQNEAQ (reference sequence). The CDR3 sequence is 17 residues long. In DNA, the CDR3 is TGTGCCAGCAGCTTAGAACCTCTACTAGCGGGAGGGCATGAGCAGTTCTTC. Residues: CASSLEPLLAGGHEQFF.

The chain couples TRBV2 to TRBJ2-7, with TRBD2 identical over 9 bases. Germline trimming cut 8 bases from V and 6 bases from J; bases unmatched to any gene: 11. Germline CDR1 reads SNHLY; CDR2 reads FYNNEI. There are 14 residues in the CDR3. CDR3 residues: CASAGGLMAGEQYF. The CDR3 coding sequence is TGTGCCAGCGCGGGAGGGTTAATGGCCGGCGAGCAGTACTTC.

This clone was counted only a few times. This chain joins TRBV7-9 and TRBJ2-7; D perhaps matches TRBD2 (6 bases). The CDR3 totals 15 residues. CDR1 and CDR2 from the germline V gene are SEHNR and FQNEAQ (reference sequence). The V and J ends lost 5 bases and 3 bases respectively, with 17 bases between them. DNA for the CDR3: TGTGCCAGCAGCCCACAGGTTTTGGGAGGCTACGAGCAGTACTTC. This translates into CASSPQVLGGYEQYF. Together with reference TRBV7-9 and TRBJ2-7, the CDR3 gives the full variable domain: DTGVSQNPRHKITKRGQNVTFRCDPISEHNRLYWYRQTLGQGPEFLTYFQNEAQLEKSRLLSDRFSAERPKGSFSTLEIQRTEQGDSAMYLCASSPQVLGGYEQYFGPGTRLTVT.

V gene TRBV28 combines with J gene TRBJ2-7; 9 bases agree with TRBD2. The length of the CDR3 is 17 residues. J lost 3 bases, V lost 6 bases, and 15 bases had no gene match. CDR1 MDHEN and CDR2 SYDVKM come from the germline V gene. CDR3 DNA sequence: TGTGCCAGCAGCCTTTACATTACGACTAGCGGACGCTACGAGCAGTACTTC. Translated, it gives CASSLYITTSGRYEQYF.